These 16 T cell receptor beta chains came from one sample sequenced in a study of blood T cell repertoires in COVID-19. Assay: immunoSEQ multiplex PCR; the TCRdb copy retains only in-frame clones and omits some. The sample yields about 60,000 clones, approximately 84% seen once. The material sequenced was peripheral blood. All receptors derive from a man in his 70s with active COVID-19.

The chain links TRBV6-5 to TRBJ1-2; D is undetermined. V was shortened by 8 bases and J by 4 bases, with 17 bases between the two germline ends. Germline V lookup: CDR1 MNHEY, CDR2 SVGAGI. This CDR3 has 14 amino acids. CDR3 sequence reads: CASGIEGFAYGYTF. Here the CDR3 DNA reads TGTGCCAGCGGCATCGAGGGATTCGCCTATGGCTACACCTTC.

The rearrangement links TRBV6-4 to TRBJ2-3, with 9 nucleotides matching TRBD1. The V and J ends lost 4 bases and 1 base, in that order; junction bases with no gene match: 0. CDR1 and CDR2 (germline): MRHNA, SNTAGT. The CDR3 totals 14 residues. The CDR3 loop is CASSGTGGTDTQYF. CDR3 coding DNA: TGTGCCAGCAGTGGGACAGGGGGCACAGATACGCAGTATTTT.

This chain links TRBV11-1 with TRBJ2-1, with 10 bases fitting TRBD2. This CDR3 is 14 amino acids long. Germline-derived CDR1 and CDR2 are SGHAT and FQDESV (reference sequence). J was trimmed by 8 bases and V by 5 bases; bases with no gene match: 6. The CDR3: CASSPQREGDEQFF. The CDR3 nucleotides read TGTGCCAGCAGCCCCCAGCGGGAGGGCGATGAGCAGTTCTTC.

The chain has TRBV5-1 and TRBJ2-7; maybe TRBD1 (6 bases). The V and J ends lost 4 bases and 5 bases respectively, with 13 bases between them. The CDR3 runs 13 residues. Germline-derived CDR1 and CDR2 are SGHRS and YFSETQ. The CDR3 sequence: CASSRGGSDEQYF. The CDR3 nucleotides read TGCGCCAGCAGCCGAGGGGGTTCCGACGAGCAGTACTTC.

This CDR3 is CASSYAGGNYGYTF. CDR3 DNA sequence: TGTGCCAGCAGTTACGCAGGGGGGAACTATGGCTACACCTTC. J is TRBJ1-2 and V is TRBV6-2 or TRBV6-3; TRBD1 aligns across 7 bases. The CDR3 totals 14 residues. From germline, CDR1 is MNHEY and CDR2 SVGEGT. Trimming cost V 2 bases and J 2 bases; bases outside gene matches: 2.

This clone appeared many times. CDR3 protein: CASSWTSGSGETQYF. The CDR3 nucleotides are TGTGCCAGCAGCTGGACTAGCGGGAGCGGCGAGACCCAGTACTTC. This chain connects TRBV6-2 or TRBV6-3 to TRBJ2-5; 13 bases fit TRBD2. This CDR3 has 15 amino acids. The V gene end was trimmed by 6 bases and the J gene end by 5 bases; junction bases not matched to a gene: 6. From germline, CDR1 is MNHEY and CDR2 SVGEGT.

The chain recombines TRBV6-5 with TRBJ1-1, with TRBD1 matching 8 bases. J lost 3 bases, V lost 5 bases, and 5 bases had no gene match. Per the germline V gene, CDR1 is MNHEY and CDR2 is SVGAGI. There are 14 residues in the CDR3. The CDR3 region is CASSLDRGHTEAFF. The CDR3 DNA is TGTGCCAGCAGTCTAGACAGGGGTCACACTGAAGCTTTCTTT.

J is TRBJ1-1 and V is TRBV10-3; D uncertain. Germline lookup yields CDR1 ENHRY and CDR2 SYGVKD. The CDR3 is 14 amino acids. V lost 0 bases and J lost 10, with 15 bases in between. Written as DNA, the CDR3 is TGTGCCATCAGTGAGTCTGCGGGCTCCTTTGGAGCTTTCTTT. As protein: CAISESAGSFGAFF.

This clone was observed once. CDR3 nucleotides: TGTGCCAGCAGTTACCGGACAGGGGGCGTAGGGTACGAGCAGTACTTC. Translated: CASSYRTGGVGYEQYF. The gene calls are TRBV6-5 and TRBJ2-7; 11 bases line up with TRBD1. Trimming took 2 bases from V and 4 from J; bases not matched to a gene: 7. CDR1 MNHEY and CDR2 SVGAGI come from the germline V gene. The CDR3 is made up of 16 amino acids.

The V gene is TRBV28, the J gene TRBJ1-5, with 12 bases aligning to TRBD1. Germline values: CDR1 MDHEN, CDR2 SYDVKM. The J segment lost 6 bases and the V segment lost 2 bases, leaving 2 bases of the junction unmatched. CDR3 length: 15 residues. The CDR3 protein is CASSLGTGGGQPQHF. CDR3 nucleotides: TGTGCCAGCAGTTTAGGGACAGGGGGCGGTCAGCCCCAGCATTTT.

The chain carries TRBV5-5 and TRBJ2-1; 10 nucleotides agree with TRBD2. The CDR3 extends over 14 amino acids. Germline values: CDR1 SGHKS, CDR2 YYEKEE (reference sequence). The J segment lost 5 bases and the V segment lost 4 bases, leaving 3 bases of the junction unmatched. CDR3 nucleotide sequence: TGTGCCAGCAGCCACACTAGCGGGAACAATGAGCAGTTCTTC. This encodes CASSHTSGNNEQFF.

The V and J genes are TRBV24-1 and TRBJ2-3, with unresolved D. This CDR3 has 16 residues. The V and J ends lost 5 bases and 4 bases respectively, with 18 bases between them. Germline V lookup: CDR1 KGHDR, CDR2 SFDVKD. In DNA, the CDR3 is TGTGCCACCAGTGGTCCGACGGCAGGCTGGTCAGATACGCAGTATTTT. Its translation: CATSGPTAGWSDTQYF.

The rearrangement joins TRBV28 to TRBJ2-3; 10 bases map to TRBD2. The CDR3 contains 16 residues. V was clipped by 4 bases and J by 4 bases; unmatched bases: 8. Germline assignment: CDR1 MDHEN and CDR2 SYDVKM. Here the CDR3 DNA reads TGTGCCAGCAGTTCTAACCCTAGCGGGAGCTCAGATACGCAGTATTTT. As protein: CASSSNPSGSSDTQYF.

The chain joins TRBV2 to TRBJ1-2; 10 bases are a match to TRBD1. In germline, CDR1 is SNHLY, CDR2 FYNNEI. V trimming: 0 bases; J trimming: 2 bases; junction bases outside the gene matches: 12. This CDR3 has 19 amino acids. The CDR3 protein is CASSEAWTGGGGVNYGYTF. CDR3 nucleotide sequence: TGTGCCAGCAGTGAAGCCTGGACAGGGGGTGGGGGTGTGAACTATGGCTACACCTTC.

The chain joins TRBV7-2 to TRBJ2-7; a weak D match, TRBD2 (5 bases). V was pared by 1 base and J by 2 bases, with 15 bases between. Germline CDR1 SGHTA, CDR2 FQGNSA. The length of the CDR3 is 16 residues. CDR3 in DNA: TGTGCCAGCAGCTTAGGGGTGGCGGGTGCTCCCTACGAGCAGTACTTC. It specifies CASSLGVAGAPYEQYF. The entire variable domain, with the rest obtained from reference TRBV7-2 and TRBJ2-7, is as follows: GAGVSQSPSNKVTEKGKDVELRCDPISGHTALYWYRQSLGQGLEFLIYFQGNSAPDKSGLPSDRFSAERTGGSVSTLTIQRTQQEDSAVYLCASSLGVAGAPYEQYFGPGTRLTVT.

This clone was observed once. The genes are TRBV6-1 and TRBJ2-7; TRBD2 agrees at 7 bases. The ends lost 3 bases at V and 2 bases at J; junction bases unmatched: 10. The CDR3 is 16 amino acids. Germline CDR1 MNHNS, CDR2 SASEGT. CDR3 bases: TGTGCCAGCAGTGACGGCCCGGGGAGGGGAACCTACGAGCAGTACTTC. Translation gives CASSDGPGRGTYEQYF.